The 23 T cell receptor beta chains in this list originate from one sample, sequenced in a study of cytomegalovirus exposure and HLA in healthy donors. 60 Vbeta and 13 Jbeta primers were used in PCR. The data were produced by immunoSEQ multiplex PCR, yet TCRdb's version contains in-frame clones alone and is incomplete. The sample includes 200,000 to 250,000 clones, roughly 80% seen only once; the top ten take 2.7%. The specimen sequenced was PBMCs. The receptors here all came from a woman between 40 and 50 years old in good health and CMV-seronegative.

The chain is built from TRBV5-6 and TRBJ1-5; 8 nucleotides match TRBD1. CDR1 is SGHDT, CDR2 YYEEEE, per germline. With 4 bases clipped from V and 6 bases from J, the junction kept 6 bases outside the gene matches. CDR3 length: 14 residues. The CDR3 is CASSRRGQGQPQHF. The CDR3, as DNA: TGTGCCAGCAGCCGCAGGGGGCAAGGTCAGCCCCAGCATTTT.

The rearrangement uses TRBV5-1 and TRBJ2-2, with 9 bases lining up with TRBD2. V was clipped by 4 bases and J by 6 bases; unmatched bases: 7. Looked up from germline, CDR1 is SGHRS and CDR2 is YFSETQ. There are 15 residues in the CDR3. The DNA for the CDR3 is TGCGCCAGCAGCATAAGACTAGCGGATTCCGGGGAGCTGTTTTTT. It translates to CASSIRLADSGELFF.

The chain is built from TRBV28 and TRBJ2-7, with 7 bases identical to TRBD2. This CDR3 region has 16 residues. From germline, CDR1 is MDHEN and CDR2 SYDVKM. The J segment lost 3 bases and the V segment lost 5 bases, leaving 13 bases of the junction unmatched. The CDR3 DNA sequence: TGTGCCAGCAGTCCCGCGTCGCTCGAGCGGGACTACGAGCAGTACTTC. Translating gives CASSPASLERDYEQYF. The whole variable domain, filled in from reference TRBV28 and TRBJ2-7, reads DVKVTQSSRYLVKRTGEKVFLECVQDMDHENMFWYRQDPGLGLRLIYFSYDVKMKEKGDIPEGYSVSREKKERFSLILESASTNQTSMYLCASSPASLERDYEQYFGPGTRLTVT.

V usage is TRBV2 and J usage is TRBJ2-7, with 13 bases aligning to TRBD2. The CDR3 totals 15 residues. In germline, CDR1 is SNHLY, CDR2 FYNNEI. V was clipped by 7 bases and J by 5 bases; unmatched bases: 8. The CDR3 reads CASKVQGLAGNEQYF. The DNA of the CDR3 is TGTGCCAGCAAGGTACAGGGACTAGCGGGAAACGAGCAGTACTTC.

The chain combines TRBV7-6 with TRBJ2-3; 7 bases match TRBD1. Germline assignment: CDR1 SGHVS and CDR2 FNYEAQ. Trimming at V came to 6 bases and at J to 6 bases, leaving 3 bases not matched to a gene. The CDR3 spans 12 residues. The CDR3 is CASRGGVDTQYF. For the CDR3, the DNA is TGTGCCAGCAGAGGGGGCGTTGATACGCAGTATTTT.

The chain combines TRBV5-3 with TRBJ2-5; D might be TRBD1 (6 bases). TRBV5-3 is noted as an ORF with a role that remains uncertain. CDR3 length: 18 amino acids. Trimming cost V 4 bases and J 4 bases, with 26 bases left between them. The CDR3 spells CARSPIPGQRRWLETQYF. The DNA of the CDR3 is TGTGCCAGAAGCCCCATCCCCGGACAGCGGAGGTGGTTAGAGACCCAGTACTTC.

The chain uses TRBV5-1 and TRBJ2-5, with TRBD1 as a possible D gene (6 bases). Germline CDR1 and CDR2: SGHRS and YFSETQ. This CDR3 spans 13 amino acids. V was shortened by 3 bases and J by 5 bases, with 11 bases between the two germline ends. CDR3 DNA: TGCGCCAGCAGCTACCCAGGGGAGGAGACCCAGTACTTC. Its translation is CASSYPGEETQYF.

V is TRBV27 and J is TRBJ2-5; 8 bases match TRBD1. The V gene end was trimmed by 2 bases and the J gene end by 2 bases; junction bases not matched to a gene: 4. The CDR3 sequence is 15 residues long. Germline CDR1 reads MNHEY; CDR2 reads SMNVEV (reference sequence). The CDR3 loop is CASSLQGQGQETQYF. The DNA for the CDR3 is TGTGCCAGCAGTTTACAAGGACAGGGACAAGAGACCCAGTACTTC.

The chain employs TRBV19 and TRBJ1-5; 7 bases are shared with TRBD1. V shed 3 bases, J shed 5 bases, and the junction held 7 bases outside the gene matches. This CDR3 spans 15 amino acids. Per germline, CDR1 LNHDA and CDR2 SQIVND (reference sequence). In DNA, the CDR3 is TGTGCCAGTAGTATTAAAGGGGGCTGGGATCAGCCCCAGCATTTT. It is translated as CASSIKGGWDQPQHF.

The chain links TRBV11-1 to TRBJ2-1, with a weak D call TRBD1 (5 bases). Germline CDR1 SGHAT, CDR2 FQDESV (reference sequence). V was cut by 5 bases and J by 10 bases, with 12 bases left in between. The CDR3 is 12 residues long. The CDR3 sequence: CASSPVDMEQFF. The CDR3 DNA is TGTGCCAGCAGCCCAGTGGACATGGAGCAGTTCTTC.

The chain recombines TRBV7-2 with TRBJ1-1; TRBD1 is a possible D gene (6 bases). The CDR3 has 13 amino acids. Germline CDR1 and CDR2: SGHTA and FQGNSA. Trimming pared 6 bases from V and 5 bases from J, leaving 13 bases between. This CDR3 reads CASRGGAETEAFF. CDR3 DNA sequence: TGTGCCAGCAGGGGGGGGGCCGAGACTGAAGCTTTCTTT.

The chain links TRBV13 to TRBJ2-1, with D unresolved. Trimming left V 0 bases short and J 0 bases short, with 6 bases between. The CDR3 covers 15 residues. Germline CDR1 reads PRHDT; CDR2 reads FYEKMQ (reference sequence). Here the CDR3 reads CASSLGPYSYNEQFF. The CDR3 DNA follows: TGTGCCAGCAGCTTAGGTCCCTACTCCTACAATGAGCAGTTCTTC.

This clone has just a few counts. The chain combines TRBV7-3 with TRBJ2-7, with 7 positions matching TRBD2. CDR3 length: 14 residues. The V and J ends lost 3 bases and 0 bases, in that order; junction bases with no gene match: 2. CDR1 is SGHTA, CDR2 FQGTGA, per germline. CDR3 sequence reads: CASSFTGGSYEQYF. The CDR3, as DNA: TGTGCCAGCAGCTTCACGGGAGGCTCCTACGAGCAGTACTTC.

The chain carries TRBV9 and TRBJ2-7, with D perhaps matching TRBD1 (6 bases). In germline, CDR1 is SGDLS, CDR2 YYNGEE. The CDR3 runs to 15 residues. V lost 3 bases and J lost 0, with 13 bases in between. In DNA form, the CDR3 reads TGTGCCAGCAGCGGGAGGCAGGGGAGCTCCTACGAGCAGTACTTC. It specifies CASSGRQGSSYEQYF.

The chain joins TRBV23-1 to TRBJ2-7, with D unclear. TRBV23-1 is an open reading frame, and its role is uncertain. The germline V and J ends were trimmed by 8 bases and 5 bases, with 10 bases remaining between them. This CDR3 has 11 residues. The CDR3 region has the DNA TGCGCCAGCCGCGAACGGGACGAGCAGTACTTC. The encoded protein is CASRERDEQYF.

This sequence joins TRBV7-3 and TRBJ1-4; TRBD1 is a possible D gene (6 bases). Deletions cut 5 bases from V and 5 bases from J, with 15 bases between. CDR1 is SGHTA, CDR2 FQGTGA, per germline. This CDR3 is 15 amino acids long. The CDR3 nucleotides read TGTGCCAGCAGCCCCTCGGGAGGGGGAAATGAAAAACTGTTTTTT. Its translation is CASSPSGGGNEKLFF.

The V and J genes are TRBV5-1 and TRBJ2-7, with a weak D call TRBD2 (6 bases). Germline V gene sequence: CDR1 SGHRS, CDR2 YFSETQ. Between the trimmed V and J ends, which lost 1 base and 3 bases, there was a span of 14 bases. The CDR3 spans 15 residues. CDR3 sequence reads: CASSLWPGRGYEQYF. The CDR3, as DNA: TGCGCCAGCAGCTTGTGGCCTGGGCGGGGCTACGAGCAGTACTTC.

The chain combines TRBV2 with TRBJ2-5, with 8 positions matching TRBD2. CDR3 size: 13 residues. V was pared by 4 bases and J by 5 bases, with 3 bases of the junction left unmatched. CDR1 and CDR2 from the germline V gene are SNHLY and FYNNEI. CDR3 sequence: CASSGTSLETQYF. The CDR3 region has the DNA TGTGCCAGCAGTGGGACTAGCCTCGAGACCCAGTACTTC.

The chain couples TRBV18 to TRBJ2-7, with 9 bases that match TRBD1. The J segment lost 4 bases and the V segment lost 1 base, leaving 8 bases of the junction unmatched. This CDR3 is built from 16 residues. Germline V gene lookup returns CDR1 KGHSH and CDR2 LQKENI. The CDR3 DNA is TGTGCCAGCTCACCACGAATAGGACAGGGGCCTTACGAGCAGTACTTC. Encoded protein: CASSPRIGQGPYEQYF.

The sample holds one count of this clone. V usage is TRBV2 and J usage is TRBJ1-2; D is possibly TRBD1 (6 bases). The ends were cut back, 5 bases at V and 2 bases at J, with 18 bases in the middle. The CDR3 covers 16 residues. Germline lookup yields CDR1 SNHLY and CDR2 FYNNEI. The DNA of the CDR3 is TGTGCCAGCAGTCTCAGACAGGCCCTGTCCAACTATGGCTACACCTTC. Amino acid sequence: CASSLRQALSNYGYTF. The variable domain in full, with the rest retrieved from reference TRBV2 and TRBJ1-2, is EPEVTQTPSHQVTQMGQEVILRCVPISNHLYFYWYRQILGQKVEFLVSFYNNEISEKSEIFDDQFSVERPDGSNFTLKIRSTKLEDSAMYFCASSLRQALSNYGYTFGSGTRLTVV.

The chain recombines TRBV10-1 with TRBJ2-2, with TRBD2 matching 7 bases. This CDR3 spans 16 amino acids. The trim removed 6 bases at V and 6 bases at J, leaving 13 bases unmatched. CDR1 and CDR2 (germline): WNHNN, SYGVQD (reference sequence). The CDR3 DNA follows: TGCGCCAGCAGCTCTAGCGGACTGTCTTCTGCCGGGGAGCTGTTTTTT. This gives the protein CASSSSGLSSAGELFF.

V is TRBV6-1 and J is TRBJ1-3; TRBD1 might be the D (6 bases). V lost 4 bases, J lost 8 bases, and 12 bases lay in between. The CDR3 totals 13 residues. Germline CDR1 reads MNHNS; CDR2 reads SASEGT. CDR3 sequence reads: CASSALQGHTIYF. CDR3 nucleotides: TGTGCCAGCAGTGCACTACAGGGACACACCATATATTTT.

The rearrangement links TRBV6-6 to TRBJ1-2; D not resolved. This CDR3 spans 12 amino acids. Looked up from germline, CDR1 is MNHNY and CDR2 is SVGAGI (reference sequence). Trimming shortened V by 5 bases and J by 10 bases, and 14 bases separated the two germline ends. The CDR3: CASSPVRRAYTF. The CDR3 DNA is TGTGCCAGCAGTCCCGTGCGGCGCGCCTACACCTTC.